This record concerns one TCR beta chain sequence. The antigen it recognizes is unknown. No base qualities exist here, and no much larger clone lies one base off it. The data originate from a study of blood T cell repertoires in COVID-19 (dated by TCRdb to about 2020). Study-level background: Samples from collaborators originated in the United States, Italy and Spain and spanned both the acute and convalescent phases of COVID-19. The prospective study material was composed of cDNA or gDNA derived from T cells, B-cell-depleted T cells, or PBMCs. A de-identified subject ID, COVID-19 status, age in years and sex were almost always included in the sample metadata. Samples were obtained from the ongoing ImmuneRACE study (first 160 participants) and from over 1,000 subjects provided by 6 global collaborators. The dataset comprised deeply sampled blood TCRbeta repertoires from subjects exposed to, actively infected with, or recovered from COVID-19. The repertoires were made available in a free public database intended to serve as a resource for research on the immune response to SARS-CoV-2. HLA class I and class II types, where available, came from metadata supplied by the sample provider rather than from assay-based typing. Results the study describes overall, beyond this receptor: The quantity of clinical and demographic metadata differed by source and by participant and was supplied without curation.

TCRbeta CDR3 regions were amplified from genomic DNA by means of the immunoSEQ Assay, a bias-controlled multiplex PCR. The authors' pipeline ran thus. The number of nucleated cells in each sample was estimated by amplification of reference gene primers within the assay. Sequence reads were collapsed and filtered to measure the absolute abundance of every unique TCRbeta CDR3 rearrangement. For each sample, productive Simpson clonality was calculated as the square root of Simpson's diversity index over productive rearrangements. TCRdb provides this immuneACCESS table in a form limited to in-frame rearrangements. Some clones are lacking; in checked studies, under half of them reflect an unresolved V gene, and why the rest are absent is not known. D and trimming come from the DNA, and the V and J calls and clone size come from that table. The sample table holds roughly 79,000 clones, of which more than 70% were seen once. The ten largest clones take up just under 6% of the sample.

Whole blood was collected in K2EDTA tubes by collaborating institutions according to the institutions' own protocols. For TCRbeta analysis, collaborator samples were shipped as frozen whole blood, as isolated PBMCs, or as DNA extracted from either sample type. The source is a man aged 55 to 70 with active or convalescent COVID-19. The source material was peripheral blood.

The CDR3 reads CASSQFGPGTGELFF. The DNA sequence is TGTGCCAGCAGCCAATTTGGGCCGGGAACCGGGGAGCTGTTTTTT. Recombination connected TRBV3-1 (or the pseudogene TRBV3-2) to TRBJ2-2; the D region possibly corresponds to TRBD2 (5 bases align). Relative to germline, V is 2 bases shorter and J is 5 bases shorter, with 12 bases between their ends. The CDR3 runs 15 amino acids, cysteine and phenylalanine included. Only the CDR3 part of the read is kept: 45 bases, read in frame from the first base. CDR1 and CDR2 are read off the germline V gene (reference sequence) as LGHDT and YNNKEL.